This TCR beta chain was sequenced during a study of shared T cell receptors in the human thymus. Generated by immunoSEQ multiplex PCR, the TCRdb table keeps only in-frame clones and is missing some. The data contain approximately 660,000 clones, approximately 90% of them singletons. Looked up from germline, CDR1 is SGHRS and CDR2 is YFSETQ. V lost 7 bases and J lost 7; bases outside the gene matches: 8. CDR3 length: 14 residues. These sequences were also reported in another study, on human thymus T cells.

The specimen sequenced was thymocytes. The chain has TRBV5-1 and TRBJ1-4, with 9 positions matching TRBD1. The source of this sequence is a boy under two years old with a congenital heart defect. The CDR3 nucleotides are TGCGCCAGCGGGCCCGGGACAGGGCCTGAAAAACTGTTTTTT. Residues: CASGPGTGPEKLFF.